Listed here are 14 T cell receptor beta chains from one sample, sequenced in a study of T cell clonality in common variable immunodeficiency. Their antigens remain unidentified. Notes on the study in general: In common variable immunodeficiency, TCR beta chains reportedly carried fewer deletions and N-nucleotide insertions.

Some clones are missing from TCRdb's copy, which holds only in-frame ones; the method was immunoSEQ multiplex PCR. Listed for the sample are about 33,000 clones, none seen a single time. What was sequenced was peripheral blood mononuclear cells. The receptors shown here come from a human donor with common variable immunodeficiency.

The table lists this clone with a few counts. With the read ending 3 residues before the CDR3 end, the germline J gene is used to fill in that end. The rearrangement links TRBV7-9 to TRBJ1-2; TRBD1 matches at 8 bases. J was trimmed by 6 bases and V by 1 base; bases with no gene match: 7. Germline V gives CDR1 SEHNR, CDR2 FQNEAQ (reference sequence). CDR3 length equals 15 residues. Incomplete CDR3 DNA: TGTGCCAGCAGCTTAGGTCTCCAGGGGGCAAATGGC. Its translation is CASSLGLQGANG. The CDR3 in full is CASSLGLQGANGYTF.

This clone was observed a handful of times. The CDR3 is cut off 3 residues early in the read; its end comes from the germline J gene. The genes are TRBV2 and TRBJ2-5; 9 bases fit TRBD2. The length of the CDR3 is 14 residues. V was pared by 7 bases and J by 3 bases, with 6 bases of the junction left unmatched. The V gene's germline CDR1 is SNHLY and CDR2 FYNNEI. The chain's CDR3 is CASKERGEKETQYF. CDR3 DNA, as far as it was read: TGTGCCAGCAAAGAGCGGGGGGAAAAAGAGACC. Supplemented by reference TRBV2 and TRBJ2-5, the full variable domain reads EPEVTQTPSHQVTQMGQEVILRCVPISNHLYFYWYRQILGQKVEFLVSFYNNEISEKSEIFDDQFSVERPDGSNFTLKIRSTKLEDSAMYFCASKERGEKETQYFGPGTRLLVL.

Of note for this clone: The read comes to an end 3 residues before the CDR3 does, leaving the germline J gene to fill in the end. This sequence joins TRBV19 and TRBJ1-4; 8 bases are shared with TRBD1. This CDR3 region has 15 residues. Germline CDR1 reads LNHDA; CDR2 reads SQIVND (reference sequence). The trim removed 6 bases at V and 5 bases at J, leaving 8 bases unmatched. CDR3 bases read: TGTGCCAGTAGCGCTCAGGGGGCGCAGAATGAAAAA. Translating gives CASSAQGAQNEK. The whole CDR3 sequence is CASSAQGAQNEKLFF. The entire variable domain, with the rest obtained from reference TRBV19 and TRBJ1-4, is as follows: DGGITQSPKYLFRKEGQNVTLSCEQNLNHDAMYWYRQDPGQGLRLIYYSQIVNDFQKGDIAEGYSVSREKKESFPLTVTSAQKNPTAFYLCASSAQGAQNEKLFFGSGTQLSVL.

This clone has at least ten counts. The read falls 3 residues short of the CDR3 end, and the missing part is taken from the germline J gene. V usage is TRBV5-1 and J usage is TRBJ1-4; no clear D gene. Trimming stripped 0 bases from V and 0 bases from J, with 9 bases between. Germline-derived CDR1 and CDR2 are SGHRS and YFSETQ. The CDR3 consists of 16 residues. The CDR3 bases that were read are TGCGCCAGCAGCTTGGGAGCAATTGCAACTAATGAAAAA. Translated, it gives CASSLGAIATNEK. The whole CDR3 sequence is CASSLGAIATNEKLFF.

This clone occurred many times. The CDR3 sequence is CSARGLMAAAMDTEAFF. Incomplete CDR3 DNA: TGCAGTGCTAGAGGCCTGATGGCGGCCGCTATGGACACTGAA. The rearrangement joins TRBV20-1 to TRBJ1-1; D is ambiguous. The read ends 3 residues early relative to the CDR3; the germline J gene fills the gap. The V end lost 1 base, the J end lost 3 bases, and 21 bases lay between the germline ends. The CDR3 loop spans 17 amino acids. Germline CDR1 is DFQATT and CDR2 is SNEGSKA (reference sequence).

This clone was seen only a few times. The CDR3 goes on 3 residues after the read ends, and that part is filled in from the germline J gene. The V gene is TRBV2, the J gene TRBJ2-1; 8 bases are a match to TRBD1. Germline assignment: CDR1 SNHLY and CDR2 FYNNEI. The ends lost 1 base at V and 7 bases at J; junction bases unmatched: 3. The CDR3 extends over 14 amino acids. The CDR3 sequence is CASSEDRQGNEQFF. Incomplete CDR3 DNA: TGTGCCAGCAGTGAAGACAGACAGGGGAATGAG.

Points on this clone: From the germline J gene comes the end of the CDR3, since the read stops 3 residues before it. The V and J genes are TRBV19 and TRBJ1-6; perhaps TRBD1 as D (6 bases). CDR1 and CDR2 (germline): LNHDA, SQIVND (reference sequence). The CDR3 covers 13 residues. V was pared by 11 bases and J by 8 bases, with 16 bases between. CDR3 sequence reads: CALVGAGYSPLHF. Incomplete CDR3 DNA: TGTGCCCTAGTGGGGGCTGGGTATTCACCC. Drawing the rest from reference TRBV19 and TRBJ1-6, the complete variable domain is DGGITQSPKYLFRKEGQNVTLSCEQNLNHDAMYWYRQDPGQGLRLIYYSQIVNDFQKGDIAEGYSVSREKKESFPLTVTSAQKNPTAFYLCALVGAGYSPLHFGNGTRLTVT.

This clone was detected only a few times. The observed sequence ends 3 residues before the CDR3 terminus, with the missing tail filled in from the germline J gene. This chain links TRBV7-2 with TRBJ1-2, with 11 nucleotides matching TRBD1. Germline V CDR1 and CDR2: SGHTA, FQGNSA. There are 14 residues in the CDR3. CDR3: CASSTPRTGGVYTF. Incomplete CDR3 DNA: TGTGCCAGCAGCACCCCTAGGACAGGGGGCGTT.

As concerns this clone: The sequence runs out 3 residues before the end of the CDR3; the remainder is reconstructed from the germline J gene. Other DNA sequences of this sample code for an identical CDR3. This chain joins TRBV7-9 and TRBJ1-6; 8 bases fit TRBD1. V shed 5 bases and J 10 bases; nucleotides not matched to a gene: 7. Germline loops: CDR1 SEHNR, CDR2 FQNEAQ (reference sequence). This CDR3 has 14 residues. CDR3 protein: CASSRGQAGSPLHF. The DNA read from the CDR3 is TGTGCCAGCAGCCGGGGACAGGCTGGGTCACCC.

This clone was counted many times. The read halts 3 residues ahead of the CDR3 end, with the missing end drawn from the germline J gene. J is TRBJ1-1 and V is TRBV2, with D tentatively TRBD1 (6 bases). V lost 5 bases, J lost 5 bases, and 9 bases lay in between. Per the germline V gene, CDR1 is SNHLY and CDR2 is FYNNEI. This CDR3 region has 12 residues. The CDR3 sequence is CASSNRETEAFF. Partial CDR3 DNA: TGTGCCAGCAGTAACAGGGAGACTGAA.

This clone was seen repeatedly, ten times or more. The CDR3: CSVDEQGTNYGYTF. The part of the CDR3 DNA that was read is TGCAGCGTTGATGAGCAGGGTACTAACTATGGC. V usage is TRBV29-1 and J usage is TRBJ1-2; D might be TRBD1 (5 bases). With the read ending 3 residues before the CDR3 end, the germline J gene is used to fill in that end. Trimming left V 3 bases short and J 0 bases short, with 11 bases between. There are 14 residues in the CDR3. Germline assignment: CDR1 SQVTM and CDR2 ANQGSEA.

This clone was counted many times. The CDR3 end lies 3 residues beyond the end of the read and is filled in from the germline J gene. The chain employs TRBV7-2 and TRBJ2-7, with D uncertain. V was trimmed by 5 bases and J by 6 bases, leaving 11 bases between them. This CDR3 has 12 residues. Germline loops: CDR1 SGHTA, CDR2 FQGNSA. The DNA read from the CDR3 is TGTGCCAGCAGCGCGCCCCCCACCGAG. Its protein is CASSAPPTE. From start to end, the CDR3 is CASSAPPTEQYF.

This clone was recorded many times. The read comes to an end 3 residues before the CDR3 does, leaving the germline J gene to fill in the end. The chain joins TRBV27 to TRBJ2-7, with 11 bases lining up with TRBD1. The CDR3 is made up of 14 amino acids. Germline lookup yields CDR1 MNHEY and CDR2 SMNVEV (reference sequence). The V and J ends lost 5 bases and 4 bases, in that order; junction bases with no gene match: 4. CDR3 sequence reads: CASSGQGARYEQYF. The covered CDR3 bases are TGTGCCAGCAGTGGACAGGGGGCTAGATACGAG.

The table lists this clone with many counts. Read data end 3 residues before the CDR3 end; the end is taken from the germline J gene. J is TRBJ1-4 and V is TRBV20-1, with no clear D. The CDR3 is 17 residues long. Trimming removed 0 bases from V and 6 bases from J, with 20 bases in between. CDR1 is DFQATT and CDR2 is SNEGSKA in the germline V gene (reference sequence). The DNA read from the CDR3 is TGCAGTGCTAGAGAAATCAGCATTGAGGGTATTGATGAAAAA. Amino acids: CSAREISIEGIDEK. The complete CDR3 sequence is CSAREISIEGIDEKLFF.